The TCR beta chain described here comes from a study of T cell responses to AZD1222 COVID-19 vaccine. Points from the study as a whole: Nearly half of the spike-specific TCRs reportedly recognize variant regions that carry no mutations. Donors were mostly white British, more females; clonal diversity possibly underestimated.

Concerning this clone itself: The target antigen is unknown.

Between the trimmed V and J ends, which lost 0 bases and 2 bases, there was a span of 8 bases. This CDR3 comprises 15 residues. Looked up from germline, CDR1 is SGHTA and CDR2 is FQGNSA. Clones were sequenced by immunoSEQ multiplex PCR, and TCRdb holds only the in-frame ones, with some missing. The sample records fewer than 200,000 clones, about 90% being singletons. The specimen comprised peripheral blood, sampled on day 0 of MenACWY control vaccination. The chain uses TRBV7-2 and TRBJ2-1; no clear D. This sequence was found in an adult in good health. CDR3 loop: CASSLAGVPYNEQFF. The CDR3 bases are TGTGCCAGCAGCTTAGCAGGCGTTCCCTACAATGAGCAGTTCTTC.